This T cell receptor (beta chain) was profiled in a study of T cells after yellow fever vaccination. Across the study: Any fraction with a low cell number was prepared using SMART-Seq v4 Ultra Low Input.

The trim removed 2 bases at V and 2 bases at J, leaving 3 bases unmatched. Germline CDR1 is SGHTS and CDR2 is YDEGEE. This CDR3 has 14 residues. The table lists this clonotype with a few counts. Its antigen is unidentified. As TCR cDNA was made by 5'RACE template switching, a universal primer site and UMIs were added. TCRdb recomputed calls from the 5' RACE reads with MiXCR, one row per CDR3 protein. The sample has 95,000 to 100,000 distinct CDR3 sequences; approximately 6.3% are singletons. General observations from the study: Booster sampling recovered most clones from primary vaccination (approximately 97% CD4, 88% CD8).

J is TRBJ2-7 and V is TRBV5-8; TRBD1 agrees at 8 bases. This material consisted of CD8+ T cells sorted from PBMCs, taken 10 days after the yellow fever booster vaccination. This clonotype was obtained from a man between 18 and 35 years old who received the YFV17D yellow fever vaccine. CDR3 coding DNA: TGTGCCAGCAGCTTCCCGGGACAGGCCTACGAGCAGTACTTC. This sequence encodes CASSFPGQAYEQYF.